This entry describes one T cell receptor (beta chain). This clonotype was picked up a small number of times. Its recognized antigen is unknown. No base qualities exist here, and no much larger clone lies one base off it. This specimen belongs to a study of early T cells in non-severe SARS-CoV-2 infection (dated by TCRdb to about 2021). Background on the whole study: Bulk RNA from unsorted whole blood was used for TCR sequencing, so alpha and beta chains could not be paired. Broader findings and caveats from the paper: VDJdb matching was skewed toward anti-spike CD8 responses and likely underestimated virus-specific expansions by missing private and CD4 specificities.

Libraries were built with 5' RACE. Sequencing took place on a NextSeq 500. The TCR library protocol attached unique molecular identifiers to individual cDNA molecules to correct for sequencing error and PCR bias. Both TCR alpha and beta chains were sequenced, and tight co-correlation was observed between alpha and beta sequence abundances in each sample. Turning to the authors' computational methods: Decombinator V4 was used to perform V gene, J gene and CDR3 annotation of TCR sequences. Expanded TCRs were defined as changing significantly between any two time points under a Poisson model with p below 0.0001. TCR abundances were normalised to the total number of TCRs sequenced per sample and were expressed as counts per million. A search of VDJdb, accessed on 1 November 2021, was run for TCRs annotated to CMV, EBV and SARS-CoV-2, with TCRs annotated for multiple antigens excluded. TCRdb cleaned the public reads at Q25 with fastp, built clones with MiXCR and kept in-frame beta chains. CDR3 protein duplicates are merged, each entry listing the most common genes and DNA. These V and J calls derive from TCRdb rather than the authors' analysis. A total of roughly 93,000 distinct CDR3 sequences appear in this sample, roughly 9.6% of them only once. The top ten constitute 4% to 5.5% of the sample.

A case-control design nested within a healthcare worker cohort in London, UK, was used, with weekly nasopharyngeal swab PCR tests and blood sampling performed. Healthcare workers were recruited between 23 and 31 March 2020, during the week of the UK lockdown, and were followed weekly for up to about 15 weeks. The receptor comes from an adult who was a healthcare worker with PCR-confirmed SARS-CoV-2 infection or an uninfected control (not recorded which). Sequenced material: whole blood.

The DNA sequence is given as TGTGCCAGCAGCTCCTTCCCCCAAAATGGACTAGCGGGAGAAGAGGCTGGGGCCAACGTCCTGACTTTC. Translation gives CASSSFPQNGLAGEEAGANVLTF. The chain is encoded by TRBV7-3 joined to TRBJ2-6; the central 13 bases match TRBD2. The cysteine opens and the phenylalanine closes a CDR3 of 23 amino acids. CDR3 DNA is the only sequence kept; it has 69 bases, read in frame from the first base. The germline V end is reduced by 4 bases and the J end by 2 bases; junction bases left unmatched: 20. Via the germline V gene, CDR1 is SGHTA and CDR2 FQGTGA. Supplemented by the reference TRBV7-3 and TRBJ2-6 proteins around the CDR3, the complete variable domain is GAGVSQTPSNKVTEKGKYVELRCDPISGHTALYWYRQSLGQGPEFLIYFQGTGAADDSGLPNDRFFAVRPEGSVSTLKIQRTERGDSAVYLCASSSFPQNGLAGEEAGANVLTFGAGSRLTVL.